What follows is one TCR beta chain and its context. The CDR3 consists of 15 residues. Trimming removed 5 bases from V and 10 bases from J, with 18 bases in between. Germline V CDR1 and CDR2: SGHAT, FQNNGV. Using genomic DNA as the template, TCR beta VDJ and CDR3 profiling was carried out. One entry per CDR3 protein, called by TCRdb with MiXCR from the reads. In the table there are about 210,000 distinct CDR3 sequences, about a third of which are singletons. The data belong to a study of CD8+CD57+ T cells in acquired aplastic anemia. The clonotype was recovered from a human donor in good health, serving as a control. V is TRBV11-2 and J is TRBJ1-6; possibly TRBD1 for D (5 bases). Sequenced material: sorted CD4+, CD8+, or CD8+CD57+ T cells (not recorded which) from PBMCs. CDR3 coding DNA: TGTGCCAGCAGCCCGGGGCGGGGACCAGGCTCACCCCTCCACTTT. Translation: CASSPGRGPGSPLHF. Combining the CDR3 with reference TRBV11-2 and TRBJ1-6 gives the whole variable domain EAGVAQSPRYKIIEKRQSVAFWCNPISGHATLYWYQQILGQGPKLLIQFQNNGVVDDSQLPKDRFSAERLKGVDSTLKIQPAKLEDSAVYLCASSPGRGPGSPLHFGNGTRLTVT.